These 13 T cell receptor beta chains were sequenced from one sample in a study of Ad26.COV2.S vaccination and SARS-CoV-2 variants. Profiled with immunoSEQ multiplex PCR; TCRdb holds only in-frame clones, not every one. The sample records approximately 410,000 clones, about nine tenths being singletons. The treatment: about 20 received Ad26.COV2.S at low or high dose, single or two shots; roughly 5 received placebo; per-sample allocation not given. On day 63 after the first injection, vaccine and placebo recipients gave samples. The sample consisted of peripheral blood, taken in a trial of Ad26.COV2.S vaccine versus placebo. These receptors all stem from a person between 18 and 65 years old who received the Ad26.COV2.S COVID-19 vaccine or a placebo.

The rearrangement uses TRBV5-5 and TRBJ1-2; D is possibly TRBD1 (5 bases). The CDR3 totals 15 residues. Germline assignment: CDR1 SGHKS and CDR2 YYEKEE (reference sequence). The ends were cut back, 5 bases at V and 0 bases at J, with 14 bases in the middle. CDR3 residues: CASRETGRPNYGYTF. CDR3 coding DNA: TGTGCCAGCAGAGAAACAGGCAGACCTAACTATGGCTACACCTTC.

This rearrangement joins TRBV15 to TRBJ2-6; D unclear. In germline, CDR1 is LNHNV, CDR2 YYDKDF (reference sequence). The CDR3 has 15 residues. Trimming took off 1 base at V and 0 bases at J, with 4 bases between the two ends. CDR3 protein: CATSRGGSGANVLTF. CDR3 coding DNA: TGTGCCACCAGCAGAGGGGGCTCTGGGGCCAACGTCCTGACTTTC.

The chain has TRBV18 and TRBJ1-2; the D gene is possibly TRBD1 (5 bases). Deletions cut 3 bases from V and 0 bases from J, with 14 bases between. This CDR3 contains 16 residues. The V gene's germline CDR1 is KGHSH and CDR2 LQKENI. Here the CDR3 reads CASSPTRGQSNYGYTF. The CDR3 coding sequence is TGTGCCAGCTCACCGACCCGTGGACAATCTAACTATGGCTACACCTTC.

The gene calls are TRBV28 and TRBJ1-1; 10 nucleotides agree with TRBD1. Germline V CDR1 and CDR2: MDHEN, SYDVKM. Losses at the gene ends were 3 bases for V and 0 bases for J; bases not matched to a gene: 1. The CDR3 consists of 15 residues. For the CDR3, the DNA is TGTGCCAGCAGTTTGACAGGGGGCATGAACACTGAAGCTTTCTTT. It codes for CASSLTGGMNTEAFF. Complete variable domain (other parts from reference TRBV28 and TRBJ1-1): DVKVTQSSRYLVKRTGEKVFLECVQDMDHENMFWYRQDPGLGLRLIYFSYDVKMKEKGDIPEGYSVSREKKERFSLILESASTNQTSMYLCASSLTGGMNTEAFFGQGTRLTVV.

CDR3 protein: CASSPGRISTNEKLFF. CDR3 bases: TGTGCCAGCTCACCGGGTCGGATTTCAACTAATGAAAAACTGTTTTTT. The chain carries TRBV18 and TRBJ1-4; D call uncertain. V was trimmed by 3 bases and J by 0 bases, leaving 11 bases between them. CDR1 KGHSH and CDR2 LQKENI come from the germline V gene. This CDR3 has 16 residues.

This clone was counted a single time. This chain connects TRBV3-1 (or the pseudogene TRBV3-2) to TRBJ1-2, with a weak D call TRBD1 (6 bases). Germline V CDR1 and CDR2: LGHDT, YNNKEL (reference sequence). The CDR3 covers 15 residues. V lost 3 bases to trimming and J lost 6 bases, with 17 bases between them. CDR3 residues: CASSQNGINRDGYTF. CDR3 nucleotide sequence: TGTGCCAGCAGCCAGAATGGGATAAACAGGGATGGCTACACCTTC.

This clone was detected a few times. The chain uses TRBV27 and TRBJ1-4; D not certain. The germline V gene encodes CDR1 MNHEY and CDR2 SMNVEV (reference sequence). V was trimmed by 4 bases and J by 7 bases, leaving 16 bases between them. The CDR3 consists of 15 residues. The DNA of the CDR3 is TGTGCCAGCAGTTCGGTGGGGTCACTTGGTGAAAAACTGTTTTTT. Amino acids: CASSSVGSLGEKLFF.

V usage is TRBV28 and J usage is TRBJ2-3; D not certain. V was clipped by 4 bases and J by 4 bases, with 12 bases between them. Germline CDR1 reads MDHEN; CDR2 reads SYDVKM. The CDR3 is 14 amino acids. CDR3 DNA sequence: TGTGCCAGCAGTTCGGCCGGGTTTGCAGATACGCAGTATTTT. Its protein is CASSSAGFADTQYF.

This clone was observed a single time. V and J are TRBV18 and TRBJ2-7; maybe TRBD1 (6 bases). The germline CDR1 and CDR2 sequences are KGHSH and LQKENI. V shed 2 bases and J shed 7 bases, with 18 bases lying between them. This CDR3 is 15 amino acids long. CDR3 sequence: CASSPYSDRQGEQYF. The CDR3 nucleotides read TGTGCCAGCTCACCATACTCCGACAGGCAGGGGGAGCAGTACTTC.

V gene TRBV7-2 combines with J gene TRBJ2-1; D is unclear. CDR1 and CDR2 (germline): SGHTA, FQGNSA. This CDR3 region has 15 residues. The V end was cut by 2 bases, the J end by 0 bases, with 8 bases between. The CDR3 nucleotides read TGTGCCAGCAGCTTATGGGCGACCTCCTACAATGAGCAGTTCTTC. It translates to CASSLWATSYNEQFF. The full variable domain, with the rest looked up from reference TRBV7-2 and TRBJ2-1, is GAGVSQSPSNKVTEKGKDVELRCDPISGHTALYWYRQSLGQGLEFLIYFQGNSAPDKSGLPSDRFSAERTGGSVSTLTIQRTQQEDSAVYLCASSLWATSYNEQFFGPGTRLTVL.

This clone showed up just once. This sequence joins TRBV11-2 and TRBJ2-1; TRBD2 matches at 7 bases. There are 15 residues in the CDR3. Germline-derived CDR1 and CDR2 are SGHAT and FQNNGV. After removal of 0 bases from V and 7 bases from J, the junction contained 6 bases not matched to a gene. CDR3 DNA: TGTGCCAGCAGCTTAGATTCGGGACTAATAAATGAGCAGTTCTTC. Its translation is CASSLDSGLINEQFF.

V is TRBV7-2 and J is TRBJ2-5; 7 bases agree with TRBD2. The CDR3 totals 15 residues. Germline CDR1 and CDR2: SGHTA and FQGNSA. The junction had 9 bases not matched to a gene; V was cut back by 5 bases and J by 3 bases. CDR3 DNA: TGTGCCAGCAGCGAACGCGGGGGTGTTGAAGAGACCCAGTACTTC. Its translation is CASSERGGVEETQYF.

CDR3 sequence (DNA): TGTGCCAGCAGCTTAAATAGCGGGGAGACAGATACGCAGTATTTT. As protein: CASSLNSGETDTQYF. The chain couples TRBV7-9 to TRBJ2-3; TRBD2 matches 8 bases. The CDR3 has 15 amino acids. The germline gives CDR1 SEHNR, CDR2 FQNEAQ (reference sequence). Germline trimming cut 2 bases from V and 3 bases from J; bases unmatched to any gene: 4.